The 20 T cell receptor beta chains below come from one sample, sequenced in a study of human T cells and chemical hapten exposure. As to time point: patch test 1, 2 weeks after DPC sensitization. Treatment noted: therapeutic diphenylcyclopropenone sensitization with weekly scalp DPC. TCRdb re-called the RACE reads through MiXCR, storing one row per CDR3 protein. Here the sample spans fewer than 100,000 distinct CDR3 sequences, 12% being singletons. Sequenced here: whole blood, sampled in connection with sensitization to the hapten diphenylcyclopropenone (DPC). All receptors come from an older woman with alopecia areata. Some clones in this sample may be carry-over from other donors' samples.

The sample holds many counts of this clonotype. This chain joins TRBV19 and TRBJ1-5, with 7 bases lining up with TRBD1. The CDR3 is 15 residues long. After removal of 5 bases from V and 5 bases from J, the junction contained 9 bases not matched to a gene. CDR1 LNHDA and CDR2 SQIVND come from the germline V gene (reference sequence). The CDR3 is CASSSGTDVYQPQHF. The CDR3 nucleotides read TGTGCCAGTAGTTCCGGGACAGACGTTTATCAGCCCCAGCATTTT.

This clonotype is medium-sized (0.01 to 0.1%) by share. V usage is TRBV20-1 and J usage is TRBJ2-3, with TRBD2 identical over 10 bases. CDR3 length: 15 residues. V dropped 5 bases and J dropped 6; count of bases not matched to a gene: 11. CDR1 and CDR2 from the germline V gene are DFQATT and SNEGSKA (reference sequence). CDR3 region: CSAGRTSGAGDTQYF. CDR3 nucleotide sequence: TGCAGTGCTGGACGGACTAGCGGTGCGGGGGATACGCAGTATTTT.

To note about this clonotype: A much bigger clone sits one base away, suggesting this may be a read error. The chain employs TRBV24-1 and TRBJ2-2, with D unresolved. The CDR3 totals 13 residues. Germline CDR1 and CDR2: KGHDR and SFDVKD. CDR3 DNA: TGTGCCACCAGTGACCATTCCACCGTGGAGCTGTTTTTT. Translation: CATSDHSTVELFF.

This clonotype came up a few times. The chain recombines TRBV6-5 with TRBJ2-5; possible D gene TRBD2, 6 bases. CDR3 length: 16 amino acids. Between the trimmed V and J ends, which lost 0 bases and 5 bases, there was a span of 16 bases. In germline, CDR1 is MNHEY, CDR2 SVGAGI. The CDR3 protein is CASSYSGSGGDETQYF. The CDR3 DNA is TGTGCCAGCAGTTACTCTGGGAGCGGAGGGGATGAGACCCAGTACTTC.

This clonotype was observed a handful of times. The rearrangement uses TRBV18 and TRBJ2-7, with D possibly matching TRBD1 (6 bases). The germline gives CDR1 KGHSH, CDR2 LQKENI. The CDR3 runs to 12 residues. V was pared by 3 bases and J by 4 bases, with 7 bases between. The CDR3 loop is CASSPTGYEQYF. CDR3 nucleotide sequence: TGTGCCAGCTCACCGACAGGTTACGAGCAGTACTTC.

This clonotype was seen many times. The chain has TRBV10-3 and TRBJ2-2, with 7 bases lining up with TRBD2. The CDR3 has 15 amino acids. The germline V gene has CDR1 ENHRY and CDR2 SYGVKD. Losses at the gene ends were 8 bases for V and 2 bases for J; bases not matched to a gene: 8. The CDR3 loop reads CAIPRAGDNTGELFF. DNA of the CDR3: TGTGCCATCCCAAGGGCGGGGGACAACACCGGGGAGCTGTTTTTT.

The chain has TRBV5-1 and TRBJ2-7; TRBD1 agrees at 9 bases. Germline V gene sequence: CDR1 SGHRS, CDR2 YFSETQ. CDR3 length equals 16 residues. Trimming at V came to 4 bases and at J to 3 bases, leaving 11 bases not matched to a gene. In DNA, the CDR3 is TGCGCCAGCAGCCGGGGGAAAGGACAGGGGAACTACGAGCAGTACTTC. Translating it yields CASSRGKGQGNYEQYF.

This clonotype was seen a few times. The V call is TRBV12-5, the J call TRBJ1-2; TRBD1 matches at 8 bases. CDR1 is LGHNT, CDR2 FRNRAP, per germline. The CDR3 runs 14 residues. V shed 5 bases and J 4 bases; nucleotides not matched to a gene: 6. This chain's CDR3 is CASGPGQGAYGYTF. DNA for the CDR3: TGTGCTAGTGGTCCCGGACAGGGCGCCTATGGCTACACCTTC.

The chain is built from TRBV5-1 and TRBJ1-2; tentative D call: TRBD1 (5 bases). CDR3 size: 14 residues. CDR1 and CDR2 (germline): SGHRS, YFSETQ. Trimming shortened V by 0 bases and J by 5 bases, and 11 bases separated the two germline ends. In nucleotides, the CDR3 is TGCGCCAGCAGCTTGGGGCAGGGAAGATATGGCTACACCTTC. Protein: CASSLGQGRYGYTF.

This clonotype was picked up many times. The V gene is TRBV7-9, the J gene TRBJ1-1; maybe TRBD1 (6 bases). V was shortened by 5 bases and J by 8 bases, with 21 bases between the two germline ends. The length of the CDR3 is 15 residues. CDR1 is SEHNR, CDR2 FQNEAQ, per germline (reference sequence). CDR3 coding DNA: TGTGCCAGCAGCCCGGGAGGGGGAAAGAAGGAGGAAGCTTTCTTT. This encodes CASSPGGGKKEEAFF.

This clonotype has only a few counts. CDR3 loop: CASSPIQDTEAFF. CDR3 sequence (DNA): TGTGCCAGCTCACCAATTCAGGACACTGAAGCTTTCTTT. The chain carries TRBV18 and TRBJ1-1; D is unclear. The CDR3 is 13 amino acids. Trimming took off 2 bases at V and 3 bases at J, with 7 bases between the two ends. Germline CDR1 is KGHSH and CDR2 is LQKENI.

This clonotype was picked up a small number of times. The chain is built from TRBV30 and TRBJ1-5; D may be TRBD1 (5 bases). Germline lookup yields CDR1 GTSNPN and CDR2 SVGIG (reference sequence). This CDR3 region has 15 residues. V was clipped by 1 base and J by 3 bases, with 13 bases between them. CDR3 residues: CAWSAPGRVNQPQHF. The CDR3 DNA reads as TGTGCCTGGAGTGCACCGGGACGGGTCAATCAGCCCCAGCATTTT. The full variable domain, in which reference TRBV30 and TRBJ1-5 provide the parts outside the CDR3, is SQTIHQWPATLVQPVGSPLSLECTVEGTSNPNLYWYRQAAGRGLQLLFYSVGIGQISSEVPQNLSASRPQDRQFILSSKKLLLSDSGFYLCAWSAPGRVNQPQHFGDGTRLSIL.

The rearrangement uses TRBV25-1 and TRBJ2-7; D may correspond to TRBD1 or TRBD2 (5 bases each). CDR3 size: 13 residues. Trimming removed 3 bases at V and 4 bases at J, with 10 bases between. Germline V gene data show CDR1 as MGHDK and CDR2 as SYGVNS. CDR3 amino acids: CASSETGTYEQYF. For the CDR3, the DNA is TGTGCCAGCAGTGAGACCGGGACGTACGAGCAGTACTTC.

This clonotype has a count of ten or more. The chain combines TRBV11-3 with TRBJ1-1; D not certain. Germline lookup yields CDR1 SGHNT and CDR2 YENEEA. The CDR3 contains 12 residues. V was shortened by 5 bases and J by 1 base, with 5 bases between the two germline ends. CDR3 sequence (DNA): TGTGCCAGCAGCCAGGAGAACACTGAAGCTTTCTTT. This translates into CASSQENTEAFF.

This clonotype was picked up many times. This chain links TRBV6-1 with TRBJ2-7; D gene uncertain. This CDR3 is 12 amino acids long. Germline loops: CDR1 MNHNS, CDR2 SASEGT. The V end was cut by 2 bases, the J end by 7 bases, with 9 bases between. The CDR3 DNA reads TGTGCCAGCAGTGAAACCTTCGGGGAGCAGTACTTC. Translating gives CASSETFGEQYF.

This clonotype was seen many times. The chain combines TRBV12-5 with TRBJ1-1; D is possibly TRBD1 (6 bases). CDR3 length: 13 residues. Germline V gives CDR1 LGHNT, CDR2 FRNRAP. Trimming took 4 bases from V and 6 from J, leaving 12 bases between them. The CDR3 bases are TGTGCTAGTGGTTATCGTGGGGGCTCTGAAGCTTTCTTT. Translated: CASGYRGGSEAFF.

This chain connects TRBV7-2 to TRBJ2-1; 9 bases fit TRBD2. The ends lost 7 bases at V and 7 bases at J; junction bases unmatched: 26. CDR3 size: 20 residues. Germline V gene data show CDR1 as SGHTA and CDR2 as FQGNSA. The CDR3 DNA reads TGTGCCAGCAAGCGATGGACTACAGGAATCTCTAGCGGGGAGAGGAATGAGCAGTTCTTC. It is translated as CASKRWTTGISSGERNEQFF. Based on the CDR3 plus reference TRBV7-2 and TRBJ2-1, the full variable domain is GAGVSQSPSNKVTEKGKDVELRCDPISGHTALYWYRQSLGQGLEFLIYFQGNSAPDKSGLPSDRFSAERTGGSVSTLTIQRTQQEDSAVYLCASKRWTTGISSGERNEQFFGPGTRLTVL.

CDR3 sequence: CASSIFYVGSDPGANVLTF. CDR3 nucleotide sequence: TGTGCCAGTAGTATCTTCTATGTGGGTTCGGACCCTGGGGCCAACGTCCTGACTTTC. The rearrangement joins TRBV19 to TRBJ2-6; D call uncertain. The CDR3 loop spans 19 amino acids. The germline V gene encodes CDR1 LNHDA and CDR2 SQIVND (reference sequence). V lost 3 bases and J 2 bases, leaving 20 bases between the germline ends.

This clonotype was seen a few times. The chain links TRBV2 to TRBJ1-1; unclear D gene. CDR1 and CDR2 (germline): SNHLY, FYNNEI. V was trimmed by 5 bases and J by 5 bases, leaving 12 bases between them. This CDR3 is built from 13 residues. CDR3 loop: CASSREGSTEAFF. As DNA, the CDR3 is TGTGCCAGCAGTCGGGAAGGTTCGACTGAAGCTTTCTTT.

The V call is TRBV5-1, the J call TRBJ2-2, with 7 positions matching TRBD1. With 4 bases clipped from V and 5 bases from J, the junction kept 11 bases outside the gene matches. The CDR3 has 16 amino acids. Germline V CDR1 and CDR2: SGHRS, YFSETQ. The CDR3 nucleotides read TGCGCCAGCAGCCCGTTCCGGGACAGCTTAACCGGGGAGCTGTTTTTT. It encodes CASSPFRDSLTGELFF. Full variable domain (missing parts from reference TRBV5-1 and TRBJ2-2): KAGVTQTPRYLIKTRGQQVTLSCSPISGHRSVSWYQQTPGQGLQFLFEYFSETQRNKGNFPGRFSGRQFSNSRSEMNVSTLELGDSALYLCASSPFRDSLTGELFFGEGSRLTVL.